The 9 T cell receptor beta chains below were found in one sample sequenced in a study of T cells in Graves' hyperthyroidism and ophthalmopathy. RNA transcripts provided the source from which TCR beta CDR3 regions were amplified. Carried out on the TCR CDR3, a first-round RT-PCR used the HTBI primer set. TCRdb fed the multiplex PCR reads into MiXCR, producing one record per CDR3 protein. The sample carries around 35,000 distinct CDR3 sequences, 52% recorded once. Sequencing used blood. These receptors originate from a man between 40 and 49 years old with Graves' ophthalmopathy.

On this clonotype: The CDR3 end shows no conserved phenylalanine or tryptophan, and so a read error is likely. Because the CDR3's place on the DNA is in doubt, the DNA is left out and the CDR3 is given as listed by TCRdb. This chain links TRBV27 with TRBJ1-4; the DNA was not compared with TRBD1, the D call given in the table. Germline V gene data show CDR1 as MNHEY and CDR2 as SMNVEV (reference sequence). The CDR3 sequence runs 10 residues, both termini included. The CDR3 is CASSFYGLGY.

The rearrangement joins TRBV29-1 to TRBJ2-5, with 7 bases that match TRBD2. V gave up 3 bases and J gave up 7 bases; unmatched junction bases: 5. The CDR3 is made up of 12 amino acids. From germline, CDR1 is SQVTM and CDR2 ANQGSEA. The CDR3 DNA reads TGCAGCGTTGATCTCGGCGGGGGGACCCAGTACTTC. This sequence encodes CSVDLGGGTQYF.

The gene calls are TRBV12-3 or TRBV12-4 and TRBJ2-1; 7 bases match TRBD1. The CDR3 has 13 residues. The V gene end was trimmed by 7 bases and the J gene end by 3 bases; junction bases not matched to a gene: 3. DNA for the CDR3: TGTGCCAGCACGGGACAGTTCTACAATGAGCAGTTCTTC. The encoded protein is CASTGQFYNEQFF.

There are many counts of this clonotype. This chain links TRBV9 with TRBJ2-3; 7 nucleotides match TRBD2. This CDR3 is 14 amino acids long. The germline V gene has CDR1 SGDLS and CDR2 YYNGEE. Trimming removed 4 bases from V and 4 bases from J; junction bases left unmatched: 6. DNA for the CDR3: TGTGCCAGCAGCTCCCGACTAGCCCCAGATACGCAGTATTTT. It encodes CASSSRLAPDTQYF.

The V and J genes are TRBV27 and TRBJ2-7; D is tentatively TRBD1 or TRBD2 (5 bases each). Germline CDR1 MNHEY, CDR2 SMNVEV (reference sequence). The CDR3 length is 13 residues. The germline V and J ends were trimmed by 4 bases and 8 bases, with 15 bases remaining between them. The CDR3 here is CASSSRGPYQQYF. For the CDR3, the DNA is TGTGCCAGCAGTTCACGGGGACCCTATCAGCAGTACTTC.

The chain recombines TRBV9 with TRBJ1-4, with a possible D match to TRBD1 (5 bases). CDR1 SGDLS and CDR2 YYNGEE come from the germline V gene. V gave up 3 bases and J gave up 2 bases, with 5 bases separating them. The CDR3 runs to 13 residues. The CDR3 loop is CASSGGTNEKLFF. The CDR3 nucleotides read TGTGCCAGCAGCGGGGGGACTAATGAAAAACTGTTTTTT.

In this sample, this clonotype turned up once. The chain carries TRBV5-8 and TRBJ1-5, with 8 nucleotides matching TRBD1. The CDR3 extends over 14 amino acids. Germline CDR1 and CDR2: SGHTS and YDEGEE. The junction had 4 bases not matched to a gene; V was cut back by 4 bases and J by 4 bases. CDR3: CASSPWTGNQPQHF. As DNA, the CDR3 is TGTGCCAGCAGCCCGTGGACAGGGAATCAGCCCCAGCATTTT.

The table lists this clonotype with a count of one. Germline and junction disagree at one end, which may indicate a read error. V gene TRBV19 combines with J gene TRBJ2-1; D call uncertain. Germline CDR1 reads LNHDA; CDR2 reads SQIVND (reference sequence). This CDR3 has 11 residues. The CDR3 region has the DNA TGTGCCAGCCGCCGGGTGGGCGATTGGCTCTTC. Translated: CASRRVGDWLF.

This clonotype was seen many times. The chain couples TRBV6-5 to TRBJ1-3; D is perhaps TRBD1 (5 bases). V was pared by 7 bases and J by 8 bases, with 21 bases between. Germline V gives CDR1 MNHEY, CDR2 SVGAGI. The CDR3 spans 15 residues. CDR3 DNA: TGTGCCAGCAAAGAATCTGGATCGGGAGGGGACACCATATATTTT. As protein: CASKESGSGGDTIYF.